Listed below are T cell receptor beta chains from one sample, sequenced in a study of CD8+CD57+ T cells in acquired aplastic anemia. TCRdb used MiXCR to reprocess the reads, holding one entry per CDR3 protein. Of 150,000 to 200,000 distinct CDR3 sequences in the sample, about three fifths were seen once. Sequencing was carried out using sorted CD4+, CD8+, or CD8+CD57+ T cells (not recorded which) from PBMCs. Receptor source: a human donor with severe aplastic anemia or a healthy control (not recorded which). Both conserved end residues are part of each CDR3. The D gene is left open where the match is weak. Clone size, where shown, is once, few, many, or a class for clones that have expanded.

v_gene: TRBV13
abundance: .
d_gene: .
j_gene: TRBJ1-3
CDR3nt: TGTGCCAGCAGCTTAGCTAGCCCTGGAAACACCATATACTTT
CDR3aa: CASSLASPGNTIYF

v_gene: TRBV9
abundance: .
d_gene: TRBD2
j_gene: TRBJ2-1
CDR3nt: TGTGCCAGCAGCTCACTAGCGGCCTACAATGAGCAGTTCTTC
CDR3aa: CASSSLAAYNEQFF

v_gene: TRBV29-1
abundance: .
d_gene: .
j_gene: TRBJ2-7
CDR3nt: TGCAGCGTGGGAGGGACACCCGACCTCTACGAGCAGTACTTC
CDR3aa: CSVGGTPDLYEQYF

v_gene: TRBV10-3
abundance: .
d_gene: .
j_gene: TRBJ2-7
CDR3nt: TGTGCCATCAGTGAGTCTTTTGGTGTGTACGAGCAGTACTTC
CDR3aa: CAISESFGVYEQYF

v_gene: TRBV5-1
abundance: many
d_gene: TRBD1
j_gene: TRBJ2-7
CDR3nt: TGCGCCACCTCGGACAGGAGTTCCTACGAGCAGTACTTC
CDR3aa: CATSDRSSYEQYF

v_gene: TRBV7-8
abundance: .
d_gene: TRBD2
j_gene: TRBJ2-7
CDR3nt: TGTGCCAGCAGCATACTAGCGGGGGGGCACGAGCAGTACTTC
CDR3aa: CASSILAGGHEQYF

v_gene: TRBV9
abundance: .
d_gene: .
j_gene: TRBJ2-3
CDR3nt: TGTGCCAGCAGCGCGGGACATAGCACAGATACGCAGTATTTT
CDR3aa: CASSAGHSTDTQYF

v_gene: TRBV6-1
abundance: many
d_gene: .
j_gene: TRBJ1-6
CDR3nt: TGTGCCAGCAGTGAAGGGATCGAAAATTCACCCCTCCACTTT
CDR3aa: CASSEGIENSPLHF

v_gene: TRBV13
abundance: many
d_gene: TRBD1
j_gene: TRBJ2-7
CDR3nt: TGTGCCAGCAGCTCCGGACAGGGGGCCGGTCAGTACTTC
CDR3aa: CASSSGQGAGQYF

v_gene: TRBV7-9
abundance: once
d_gene: TRBD2
j_gene: TRBJ2-1
CDR3nt: TGTGCCAGCAGCCTTGCCCTTACTAGCGGGGGGCTGGATGAGCAGTTCTTC
CDR3aa: CASSLALTSGGLDEQFF

v_gene: TRBV20-1
abundance: many
d_gene: .
j_gene: TRBJ1-1
CDR3nt: TGCAGTGCCCGGCCGGGGACTGAAGCTTTCTTT
CDR3aa: CSARPGTEAFF

v_gene: TRBV29-1
abundance: .
d_gene: TRBD1
j_gene: TRBJ1-1
CDR3nt: TGCAGCGTTGGGGGACAGGAAGCTTTCTTT
CDR3aa: CSVGGQEAFF

v_gene: TRBV5-1
abundance: few
d_gene: .
j_gene: TRBJ1-3
CDR3nt: TGCGCCAGCAGTCGGGGAAACACCATATATTTT
CDR3aa: CASSRGNTIYF

v_gene: TRBV20-1
abundance: .
d_gene: .
j_gene: TRBJ2-7
CDR3nt: TGCAGTGCTAGAGGGGTGAGGGACCTCCCCGGAGAGCAGTACTTC
CDR3aa: CSARGVRDLPGEQYF

v_gene: TRBV20-1
abundance: once
d_gene: TRBD2
j_gene: TRBJ2-1
CDR3nt: TGCAGTGCGTCGACTAGCGGGGGGCCGAACAATGAGCAGTTCTTC
CDR3aa: CSASTSGGPNNEQFF

v_gene: TRBV2
abundance: .
d_gene: TRBD2
j_gene: TRBJ2-1
CDR3nt: TGTGCCAGCAGTGGGCCTAGCGGGAGGGGGGGTGAGCAGTTCTTC
CDR3aa: CASSGPSGRGGEQFF

v_gene: TRBV7-2
abundance: .
d_gene: .
j_gene: TRBJ2-1
CDR3nt: TGTGCCAGCAGTGACGCGCCCGCGTGGCAGTTCTTC
CDR3aa: CASSDAPAWQFF